This is a list of T cell receptor beta chains from one sample in a study of OX40 agonist ivuxolimab in advanced cancers. The method was immunoSEQ multiplex PCR; TCRdb's version includes in-frame clones alone and lacks a portion of them. The sample lists just over 80,000 clones, nearly 90% occurring once. The sequences come from CD4+ or CD8+ T cells sorted from blood, collected in a trial of the OX40 agonist ivuxolimab. These receptors all stem from an adult with an advanced solid tumor such as melanoma, head and neck, liver or kidney cancer. Each CDR3 is given with its conserved first and last residue. D genes are given only for firm matches. The size of a clone is reported for some rows only, either as once, few or many, or as a class for expanded clones.

>TRBJ1-2|TRBV9|-|-
TGTGCCAGCAGCGTGGGGACTACCTATGGCTACACCTTC
CASSVGTTYGYTF
>TRBJ1-1|TRBV19|TRBD1|-
TGTGCCAGTAGTATCGGTCTGACAGGGGATCTGAACACTGAAGCTTTCTTT
CASSIGLTGDLNTEAFF
>TRBJ2-5|TRBV2|TRBD2|-
TGTGCCAGCAGTATACGGACTAGCGATAACCAGTACTTC
CASSIRTSDNQYF
>TRBJ1-2|TRBV10-1|TRBD1|-
TGCGCCAGCAGGGCCGGGACAGGTGGAAACGTCGACTATGGCTACACCTTC
CASRAGTGGNVDYGYTF
>TRBJ2-7|TRBV9|-|-
TGTGCCAGCAGCGTAGGTGTTAGCGAATACTACGAGCAGTACTTC
CASSVGVSEYYEQYF
>TRBJ1-5|TRBV18|-|-
TGTGCCAGCTCCCTCGAGGGACATTTGGTTCAGCCCCAGCATTTT
CASSLEGHLVQPQHF
>TRBJ2-3|TRBV5-1|-|-
TGCGCCAGCAGCCCATCTGCGGAGCGGGATACGCAGTATTTT
CASSPSAERDTQYF
>TRBJ2-7|TRBV19|-|-
TGTGCCAGTAGTCCTCCTGGGGTGAGGGAACTAAGGGAGCAGTACTTC
CASSPPGVRELREQYF
>TRBJ1-1|TRBV19|TRBD1|-
TGTGCCAGTATCGACAGGGGGACCACTGAAGCTTTCTTT
CASIDRGTTEAFF
>TRBJ1-5|TRBV30|-|-
TGTGCCTGGAGTGCAGATAGCAATCAGCCCCAGCATTTT
CAWSADSNQPQHF
>TRBJ1-4|TRBV4-1|-|-
TGCGCCAGCAGCCCCCTCGCGGAACGCAGGGATGAAAAACTGTTTTTT
CASSPLAERRDEKLFF
>TRBJ2-2|TRBV15|-|-
TGTGCCACCAGCACACGGGACAACTTAGGAACCGGGGAGCTGTTTTTT
CATSTRDNLGTGELFF
>TRBJ2-1|TRBV14|-|-
TGTGCCAGCAGCCAAGTACGGAGCTCCTACAATGAGCAGTTCTTC
CASSQVRSSYNEQFF
>TRBJ1-4|TRBV2|-|-
TGTGCCAGCAGTGAATACGGGGGACGGGAAAAACTGTTTTTT
CASSEYGGREKLFF
>TRBJ2-7|TRBV6-1|TRBD2|-
TGTGCCAGCAGCCTTAGCGGGAGTTACCACGAGCAGTACTTC
CASSLSGSYHEQYF
>TRBJ2-1|TRBV5-6|TRBD1|-
TGTGCCAGCAGCGCCGACAGGGGGCCGTCCATTGAGCAGTTCTTC
CASSADRGPSIEQFF
>TRBJ1-1|TRBV2|-|-
TGTGCCAGCAAGACCACGGGGGAAACTGAAGCTTTCTTT
CASKTTGETEAFF
>TRBJ1-1|TRBV5-5|-|few
TGTGCCAGCAGCTTGCGTCTGGGGCCCACTGAAGCTTTCTTT
CASSLRLGPTEAFF
>TRBJ2-2|TRBV10-1|TRBD2|-
TGCGCCAGCAGCCCACTAGCGGGGACGAACACCGGGGAGCTGTTTTTT
CASSPLAGTNTGELFF
>TRBJ2-7|TRBV6-1|TRBD1|-
TGTGCCAGCAGTGAATCCCGACAGGGGTTCCACGAGCAGTACTTC
CASSESRQGFHEQYF
>TRBJ1-2|TRBV4-3|TRBD1|-
TGCGCCAGCAGCCAAGAAATGCGGTCAGGGGGCGAGGCTGGAGGCTACACCTTC
CASSQEMRSGGEAGGYTF
>TRBJ1-5|TRBV14|-|-
TGTGCCAGCAGCCCCGCGGGTCGCAATCAGCCCCAGCATTTT
CASSPAGRNQPQHF
>TRBJ2-4|TRBV19|TRBD1|-
TGTGCCAGTGAGACCAGGAAGGACAGGGGGCAAAACATTCAGTACTTC
CASETRKDRGQNIQYF
>TRBJ2-5|TRBV9|TRBD2|-
TGTGCCAGCAGCGTAGCATTAGCGGGAGAGACCCAGTACTTC
CASSVALAGETQYF
>TRBJ2-7|TRBV5-1|TRBD1|once
TGCGCCAGCAGCTTGGAAGGGGGCGTCTGGTACGAGCAGTACTTC
CASSLEGGVWYEQYF
>TRBJ1-1|TRBV6-6|-|-
TGTGCCAGCGGGGACAACACTGAAGCTTTCTTT
CASGDNTEAFF
>TRBJ2-5|TRBV4-1|-|-
TGCGCCAGCAGCCATGGCAGTTGGCTCCAAGAGACCCAGTACTTC
CASSHGSWLQETQYF
>TRBJ2-7|TRBV20-1|-|few
TGCAGTGCCGCCCGTGAAGTGCGGATTTTC
CSAAREVRIF
>TRBJ2-5|TRBV2|TRBD1|-
TGTGCCAGCAGTGGTCCGACAGGGATGAAGACCCAGTACTTC
CASSGPTGMKTQYF
>TRBJ1-5|TRBV6-6|TRBD1|-
TGTGCCAGCAGGAGAACCGGGACAGGGGGACAGCCCCAGCATTTT
CASRRTGTGGQPQHF
>TRBJ1-6|TRBV27|-|-
TGTGCCAGCAGGTCAGGCATCACCTTTGGGGTTCTGTCTAATTCACCCCTCCACTTT
CASRSGITFGVLSNSPLHF
>TRBJ1-6|TRBV6-5|-|-
TGTGCCAGCAGTTACGGGGGACATCAGGGTTCACCCCTCCACTTT
CASSYGGHQGSPLHF
>TRBJ1-1|TRBV7-9|-|-
TGTGCCAGCGAGACCCTGAACACTGAAGCTTTCTTT
CASETLNTEAFF
>TRBJ2-3|TRBV18|TRBD2|-
TGTGCCAGCTCACCTATTTCCAGCGGGAGGCCCACAGATACGCAGTATTTT
CASSPISSGRPTDTQYF
>TRBJ1-5|TRBV6-6|-|-
TGTGCCAGCAGTTACATGATTGGGCGCAGGGTTGAGCCCCAGCATTTT
CASSYMIGRRVEPQHF